These 2 T cell receptor beta chains were all obtained from the same sample, sequenced in a study of early T cells in non-severe SARS-CoV-2 infection (dated by TCRdb to about 2021). Libraries were constructed by 5' RACE. The listed sequencing device is NextSeq 500. TCRdb trimmed the raw reads at Q25, called clones with MiXCR and kept productive beta chains. Every distinct CDR3 protein forms one entry, paired with its most common genes and DNA. Within this sample are tens of thousands of distinct CDR3 sequences, with about 16% of them counted one time only. The ten largest clonotypes hold around 5.8% of the sample. The sequenced material came from whole blood. The receptors shown here come from an adult who was a healthcare worker with PCR-confirmed SARS-CoV-2 infection or an uninfected control (not recorded which).

V usage is TRBV28 and J usage is TRBJ2-5, with TRBD2 identical over 11 bases. V lost 6 bases to trimming and J lost 1 base; unmatched junction nucleotides: 13. The CDR3 sequence is 18 residues long. CDR1 is MDHEN, CDR2 SYDVKM, per germline. As DNA, the CDR3 is TGTGCCAGCAGACACACTAGCGGGAGTCTGGTCCCCCAAGAGACCCAGTACTTC. Amino acids: CASRHTSGSLVPQETQYF.

In this sample, this clonotype turned up a few times. The chain combines TRBV29-1 with TRBJ1-1; D call uncertain. CDR1 and CDR2 from the germline V gene are SQVTM and ANQGSEA. V lost 6 bases and J 2 bases, leaving 13 bases between the germline ends. The CDR3 has 13 amino acids. The CDR3 is CSVQARPNTEAFF. The CDR3 DNA sequence: TGCAGCGTCCAAGCCAGACCCAACACTGAAGCTTTCTTT.